This T cell receptor (beta chain) was sequenced in a study of control samples from healthy donors and cancer patients. Germline lookup yields CDR1 SGHRS and CDR2 YFSETQ. The ends were cut back, 5 bases at V and 7 bases at J, with 13 bases in the middle. There are 14 residues in the CDR3. Sequencing used immunoSEQ multiplex PCR; TCRdb keeps in-frame clones, though not all of them. The table shows tens of thousands of clones, with approximately 86% occurring only once. The chain couples TRBV5-1 to TRBJ1-6; no clear D. Sequencing was done on a sample of blood. The sequence derives from a man aged 25-45 years in good health. The CDR3 sequence: CASRREAENSPLHF. CDR3 DNA sequence: TGCGCCAGCAGACGAGAAGCTGAGAATTCACCCCTCCACTTT.